The rows below give T cell receptor beta chains drawn from one sample of a study of cytomegalovirus exposure and HLA in healthy donors. Data came from immunoSEQ multiplex PCR; TCRdb stores just in-frame clones and leaves some out. The repertoire holds fewer than 250,000 clones, roughly 80% seen once, with around 1.6% in the top ten. Sequencing used PBMCs. These receptors were taken from a woman aged 18-29 years in good health and CMV-seronegative. Each CDR3 is given with its conserved first and last residue. The D gene is left open where the match is weak. Clone size is given for some rows only: seen once, a few or many times, or a class if the clone is expanded.

V	D	J	size	CDR3	DNA
TRBV10-1	.	TRBJ1-1	.	CASKDPGDAEAFF	TGCGCCAGCAAGGACCCGGGGGACGCTGAAGCTTTCTTT
TRBV6-5	.	TRBJ1-1	.	CASSLSGRNTEAFF	TGTGCCAGCAGTCTCTCGGGTCGTAACACTGAAGCTTTCTTT
TRBV27	.	TRBJ2-1	.	CASTRSGRGGDEQFF	TGTGCCAGCACCCGGTCGGGTAGGGGTGGCGATGAGCAGTTCTTC
TRBV11-2	.	TRBJ2-5	.	CASSAGLQETQYF	TGTGCCAGCAGCGCCGGACTGCAAGAGACCCAGTACTTC
TRBV9	TRBD2	TRBJ2-7	.	CASSVGLAGDVEQYF	TGTGCCAGCAGCGTAGGCCTGGCGGGAGATGTTGAGCAGTACTTC
TRBV27	.	TRBJ1-5	.	CASSFGGYNQPQHF	TGTGCCAGCAGTTTCGGAGGGTACAATCAGCCCCAGCATTTT
TRBV6-5	.	TRBJ1-6	.	CASRPTGSYSPLHF	TGTGCCAGCAGGCCAACGGGATCCTATTCACCCCTCCACTTT
TRBV30	.	TRBJ2-3	.	CAWSSTVSTDTQYF	TGTGCCTGGAGTTCGACAGTCTCCACAGATACGCAGTATTTT
TRBV21-1	.	TRBJ1-3	once	CASGGDRSSGNTIYF	TGTGCCAGCGGGGGGGACAGGAGCTCTGGAAACACCATATATTTT
TRBV15	TRBD2	TRBJ2-5	.	CATSRVGLAGHRSETQYF	TGTGCCACCAGCAGAGTTGGCCTAGCGGGGCACAGAAGTGAGACCCAGTACTTC
TRBV11-3	.	TRBJ2-3	.	CASSLVTSTDTQYF	TGTGCCAGCAGCTTAGTAACTAGCACAGATACGCAGTATTTT
TRBV10-3	.	TRBJ1-1	.	CAISEETEAFF	TGTGCCATCAGTGAAGAGACTGAAGCTTTCTTT
TRBV7-9	.	TRBJ2-7	once	CASSSIRGYEQYF	TGTGCCAGCAGCTCAATCAGGGGCTACGAGCAGTACTTC
TRBV7-8	TRBD2	TRBJ2-5	.	CASSAAGLAGQETQYF	TGTGCCAGCAGCGCCGCTGGACTAGCGGGGCAAGAGACCCAGTACTTC
TRBV6-1	.	TRBJ1-1	.	CASRPGDSSLTEAFF	TGTGCCAGCAGACCAGGCGACAGTTCGCTCACTGAAGCTTTCTTT
TRBV11-2	TRBD1	TRBJ2-2	few	CASSPGYRGQISTGELFF	TGTGCCAGCAGCCCGGGGTACAGGGGGCAAATCAGCACCGGGGAGCTGTTTTTT
TRBV4-2	TRBD2	TRBJ2-5	.	CASSQEPKGTSGRETQYF	TGTGCCAGCAGCCAAGAGCCGAAGGGGACTAGCGGGAGGGAGACCCAGTACTTC
TRBV2	.	TRBJ2-1	few	CASSEVRRFF	TGTGCCAGCAGTGAAGTCCGTCGGTTCTTC
TRBV30	TRBD2	TRBJ2-1	.	CAWRFTRTSGGTYNEQFF	TGTGCCTGGAGATTTACAAGGACTAGCGGGGGTACCTACAATGAGCAGTTCTTC
TRBV14	.	TRBJ1-1	.	CASSHIRTANTEAFF	TGTGCCAGCAGCCACATCCGGACAGCGAACACTGAAGCTTTCTTT
TRBV5-1	.	TRBJ2-7	few	CASSLGGGYEQYF	TGCGCCAGCAGCTTGGGTGGGGGGTACGAGCAGTACTTC
TRBV9	.	TRBJ2-1	.	CASSVGSLDEQFF	TGTGCCAGCAGCGTAGGCAGTTTGGATGAGCAGTTCTTC